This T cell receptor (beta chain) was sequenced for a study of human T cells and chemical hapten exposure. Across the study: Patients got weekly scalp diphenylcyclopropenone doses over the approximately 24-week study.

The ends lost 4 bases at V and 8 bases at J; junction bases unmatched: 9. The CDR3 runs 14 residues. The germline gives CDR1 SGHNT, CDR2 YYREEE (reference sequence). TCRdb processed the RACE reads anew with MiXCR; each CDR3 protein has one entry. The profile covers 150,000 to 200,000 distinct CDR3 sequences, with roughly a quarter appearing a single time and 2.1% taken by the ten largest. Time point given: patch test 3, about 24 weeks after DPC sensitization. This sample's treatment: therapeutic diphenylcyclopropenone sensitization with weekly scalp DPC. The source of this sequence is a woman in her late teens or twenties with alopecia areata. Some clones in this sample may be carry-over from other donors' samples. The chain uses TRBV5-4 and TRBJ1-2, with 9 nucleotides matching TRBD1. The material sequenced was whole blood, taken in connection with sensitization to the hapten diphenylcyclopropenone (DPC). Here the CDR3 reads CASSQGTGILGYTF. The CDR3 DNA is TGTGCCAGCAGCCAAGGGACAGGGATTCTGGGCTACACCTTC.